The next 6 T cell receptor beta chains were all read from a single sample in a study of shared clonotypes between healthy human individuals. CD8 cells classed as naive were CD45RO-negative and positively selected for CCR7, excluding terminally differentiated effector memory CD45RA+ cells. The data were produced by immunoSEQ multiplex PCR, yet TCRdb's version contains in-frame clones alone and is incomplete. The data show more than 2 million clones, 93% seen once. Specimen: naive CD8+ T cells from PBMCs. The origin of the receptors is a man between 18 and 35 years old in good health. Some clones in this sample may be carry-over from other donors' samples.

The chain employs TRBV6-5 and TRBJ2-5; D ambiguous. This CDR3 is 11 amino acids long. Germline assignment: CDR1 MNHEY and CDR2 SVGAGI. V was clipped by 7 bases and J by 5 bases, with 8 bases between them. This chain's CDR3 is CASIKAETQYF. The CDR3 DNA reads TGTGCCAGCATAAAAGCCGAGACCCAGTACTTC.

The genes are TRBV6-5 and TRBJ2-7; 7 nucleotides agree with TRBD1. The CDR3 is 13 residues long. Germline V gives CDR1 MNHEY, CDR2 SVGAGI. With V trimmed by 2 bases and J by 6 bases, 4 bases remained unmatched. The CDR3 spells CASSYKQGIEQYF. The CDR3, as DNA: TGTGCCAGCAGTTACAAACAGGGGATCGAGCAGTACTTC.

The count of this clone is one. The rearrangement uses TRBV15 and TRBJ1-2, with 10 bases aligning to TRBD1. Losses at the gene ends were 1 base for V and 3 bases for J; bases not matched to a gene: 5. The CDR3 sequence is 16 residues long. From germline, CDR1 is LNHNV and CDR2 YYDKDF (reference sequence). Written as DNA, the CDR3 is TGTGCCACCAGCAGAGGCTGGACAGGGGGTGACTATGGCTACACCTTC. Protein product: CATSRGWTGGDYGYTF.

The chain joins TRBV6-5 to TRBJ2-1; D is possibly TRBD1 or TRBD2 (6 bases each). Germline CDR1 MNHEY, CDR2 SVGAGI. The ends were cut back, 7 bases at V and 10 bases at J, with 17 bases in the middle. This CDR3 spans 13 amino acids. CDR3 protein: CASTPGAPTEQFF. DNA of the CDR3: TGTGCCAGCACTCCGGGGGCCCCCACCGAGCAGTTCTTC.

CDR3 sequence (DNA): TGTGCCAGCAGCTTGGTAACGCCTTACAATGAGCAGTTCTTC. Translated: CASSLVTPYNEQFF. J is TRBJ2-1 and V is TRBV7-6; no definite D call. The CDR3 is made up of 14 amino acids. V lost 3 bases and J 4 bases, leaving 10 bases between the germline ends. The V gene's germline CDR1 is SGHVS and CDR2 FNYEAQ.

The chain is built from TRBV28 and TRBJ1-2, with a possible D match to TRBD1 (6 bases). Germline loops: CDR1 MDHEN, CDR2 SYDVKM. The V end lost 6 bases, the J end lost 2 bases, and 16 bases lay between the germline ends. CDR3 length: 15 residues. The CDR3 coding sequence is TGTGCCAGCAGGGAAGCCTCAGGGGCCAACTATGGCTACACCTTC. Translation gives CASREASGANYGYTF.